These 20 T cell receptor beta chains came from one sample sequenced in a study of T cell changes during pregnancy in multiple sclerosis. Method: immunoSEQ multiplex PCR; TCRdb's copy keeps in-frame clones and lacks some. The sample includes 60,000 or so clones, around 92% of them seen just once. The sequenced sample was peripheral blood, obtained in the first trimester of pregnancy. These receptors all stem from a female donor with multiple sclerosis, enrolled in a pregnancy study.

This chain uses TRBV2 with TRBJ1-2; TRBD1 agrees at 7 bases. The V gene end was trimmed by 5 bases and the J gene end by 4 bases; junction bases not matched to a gene: 10. The CDR3 is 15 residues long. Germline values: CDR1 SNHLY, CDR2 FYNNEI. CDR3 residues: CASSRQGPSAYGYTF. DNA for the CDR3: TGTGCCAGCAGTCGACAGGGACCGTCCGCCTATGGCTACACCTTC.

This chain links TRBV4-2 with TRBJ2-7, with TRBD2 matching 11 bases. V dropped 4 bases and J dropped 0; count of bases not matched to a gene: 5. Germline-derived CDR1 and CDR2 are LGHNA and YNFKEQ. The CDR3 runs to 16 residues. The CDR3 protein is CASSPNLAGGSYEQYF. CDR3 in DNA: TGTGCCAGCAGCCCCAATCTAGCGGGGGGCTCCTACGAGCAGTACTTC.

The genes are TRBV7-2 and TRBJ2-1, with TRBD1 identical over 7 bases. The CDR3 runs to 13 residues. CDR1 is SGHTA, CDR2 FQGNSA, per germline. The V and J ends lost 2 bases and 10 bases, in that order; junction bases with no gene match: 5. Here the CDR3 reads CASSLKGGQEQFF. CDR3 nucleotide sequence: TGTGCCAGCAGCTTAAAAGGGGGCCAAGAGCAGTTCTTC. Supplemented by reference TRBV7-2 and TRBJ2-1, the full variable domain reads GAGVSQSPSNKVTEKGKDVELRCDPISGHTALYWYRQSLGQGLEFLIYFQGNSAPDKSGLPSDRFSAERTGGSVSTLTIQRTQQEDSAVYLCASSLKGGQEQFFGPGTRLTVL.

Worth noting for this clone: Compared with germline, one end of the junction differs, possibly owing to a read error. V gene TRBV4-1 combines with J gene TRBJ2-1; 7 nucleotides line up with TRBD2. The CDR3 length is 14 residues. Per germline, CDR1 MGHRA and CDR2 YSYEKL. CDR3 loop: CAGSQDRAAGRQFF. DNA of the CDR3: TGCGCCGGCAGCCAAGATCGAGCAGCGGGAAGGCAGTTCTTC.

The V and J genes are TRBV29-1 and TRBJ2-7, with 10 bases fitting TRBD1. This CDR3 has 13 amino acids. CDR1 SQVTM and CDR2 ANQGSEA come from the germline V gene. V gave up 7 bases and J gave up 3 bases; unmatched junction bases: 6. The CDR3 sequence: CSAGGTGVYEQYF. The CDR3 nucleotides read TGCAGCGCTGGAGGGACAGGGGTCTACGAGCAGTACTTC.

V is TRBV11-3 and J is TRBJ2-3; D not resolved. The length of the CDR3 is 12 residues. The germline V gene has CDR1 SGHNT and CDR2 YENEEA. V shed 5 bases and J shed 5 bases, with 8 bases lying between them. The CDR3 protein is CASSRPGDTQYF. CDR3 DNA sequence: TGTGCCAGCAGCCGCCCGGGAGATACGCAGTATTTT.

V usage is TRBV9 and J usage is TRBJ2-5; 8 bases are a match to TRBD2. This CDR3 spans 16 amino acids. Per the germline V gene, CDR1 is SGDLS and CDR2 is YYNGEE. V was pared by 2 bases and J by 4 bases, with 10 bases of the junction left unmatched. The CDR3 nucleotides are TGTGCCAGCAGCGTCTTTTCCGGGGGGGCCGGAGAGACCCAGTACTTC. Translating it yields CASSVFSGGAGETQYF.

This rearrangement joins TRBV6-1 to TRBJ2-3; D may be TRBD1 (6 bases). CDR3 length equals 15 residues. Germline loops: CDR1 MNHNS, CDR2 SASEGT. Deletions cut 4 bases from V and 3 bases from J, with 14 bases between. Here the CDR3 reads CASSGGQSLTDTQYF. DNA for the CDR3: TGTGCCAGCAGTGGCGGACAGTCCCTAACAGATACGCAGTATTTT.

The chain recombines TRBV23-1 with TRBJ1-1; the match to TRBD1 covers 9 bases. TRBV23-1 is an ORF for which the function is uncertain. The V segment lost 7 bases and the J segment 1 base; nucleotides outside the gene matches: 10. The CDR3 is 16 amino acids. CDR3 in DNA: TGCGCCAGCACCGGTCCCTGGACAGGGGAGAACACTGAAGCTTTCTTT. Encoded protein: CASTGPWTGENTEAFF.

This clone was counted once. The chain couples TRBV7-3 to TRBJ2-1; D is perhaps TRBD1 (5 bases). Trimming left V 4 bases short and J 6 bases short, with 16 bases between. Germline V gives CDR1 SGHTA, CDR2 FQGTGA. The CDR3 totals 15 residues. The CDR3 protein is CASSSSGQGSNEQFF. CDR3 coding DNA: TGTGCCAGCAGCTCTTCAGGTCAGGGCTCCAATGAGCAGTTCTTC.

This chain connects TRBV2 to TRBJ1-1; maybe TRBD1 (5 bases). V was cut by 4 bases and J by 10 bases, with 22 bases left in between. The CDR3 runs to 15 residues. From germline, CDR1 is SNHLY and CDR2 FYNNEI. For the CDR3, the DNA is TGTGCCAGCAGTGCAATCCCACAGGCACCTAGGGCAGCTTTCTTT. Amino acids: CASSAIPQAPRAAFF.

The chain uses TRBV6-5 and TRBJ2-7; 8 positions agree with TRBD2. V was clipped by 5 bases and J by 7 bases; unmatched bases: 10. Germline V gives CDR1 MNHEY, CDR2 SVGAGI. The CDR3 is made up of 14 amino acids. CDR3 bases: TGTGCCAGCAGTATTAGCGGGGCCGGAGGGGAGCAGTACTTC. It specifies CASSISGAGGEQYF.

This chain uses TRBV13 with TRBJ1-1, with 10 bases identical to TRBD1. CDR1 is PRHDT and CDR2 is FYEKMQ in the germline V gene (reference sequence). The ends lost 4 bases at V and 5 bases at J; junction bases unmatched: 13. The CDR3 runs 17 residues. The CDR3: CASSSRQGARGRTEAFF. CDR3 in DNA: TGTGCCAGCAGCTCCAGACAGGGGGCTCGAGGGAGGACTGAAGCTTTCTTT.

The V gene is TRBV10-2, the J gene TRBJ1-5, with no clear D. The V gene lost 0 bases and the J gene lost 2 bases, with 8 bases spanning the gap. CDR1 and CDR2 from the germline V gene are WSHSY and SAAADI. CDR3 length equals 15 residues. The CDR3 region is CASSESGGRNQPQHF. CDR3 DNA: TGCGCCAGCAGTGAGTCGGGAGGCCGCAATCAGCCCCAGCATTTT.

CDR3 in amino acids: CASSKNSPRLLGGYNEQFF. CDR3 sequence (DNA): TGTGCCAGCAGCAAAAACTCCCCCCGTCTCTTGGGGGGGTACAATGAGCAGTTCTTC. V is TRBV21-1 and J is TRBJ2-1; the table gives TRBD2 as D, unverified against the DNA. TRBV21-1 is labeled a pseudogene. The length of the CDR3 is 19 residues.

This chain joins TRBV7-3 and TRBJ1-1; TRBD1 is a possible D gene (5 bases). V was pared by 1 base and J by 6 bases, with 15 bases between. Germline V CDR1 and CDR2: SGHTA, FQGTGA. The CDR3 has 15 amino acids. Here the CDR3 reads CASSLMGGRGAEAFF. CDR3 bases: TGTGCCAGCAGCTTAATGGGGGGACGAGGGGCTGAAGCTTTCTTT.

This clone appeared a few times. The chain has TRBV6-1 and TRBJ2-5; the match to TRBD2 covers 8 bases. V gave up 10 bases and J gave up 4 bases; unmatched junction bases: 11. Germline loops: CDR1 MNHNS, CDR2 SASEGT. This CDR3 is 14 amino acids long. The DNA of the CDR3 is TGTGCCACAACGCCGGGACTAGTAAGAGAGACCCAGTACTTC. This gives the protein CATTPGLVRETQYF.

This chain uses TRBV5-5 with TRBJ1-5; TRBD1 agrees at 10 bases. V gave up 3 bases and J gave up 5 bases; unmatched junction bases: 5. This CDR3 comprises 15 residues. The V gene's germline CDR1 is SGHKS and CDR2 YYEKEE (reference sequence). CDR3 sequence (DNA): TGTGCCAGCAGCTATGGGGACAGGGGATATCAGCCCCAGCATTTT. This sequence encodes CASSYGDRGYQPQHF.

The chain couples TRBV2 to TRBJ2-5; D perhaps matches TRBD1 (5 bases). V lost 6 bases and J lost 2, with 10 bases in between. This CDR3 region has 13 residues. CDR1 is SNHLY and CDR2 is FYNNEI in the germline V gene. The CDR3 protein is CASRARQQETQYF. CDR3 DNA sequence: TGTGCCAGCAGGGCCCGACAGCAAGAGACCCAGTACTTC.

The rearrangement links TRBV4-1 to TRBJ2-3; 14 bases line up with TRBD2. CDR1 is MGHRA, CDR2 YSYEKL, per germline. This CDR3 is 16 amino acids long. Unmatched junction bases numbered 4, after V lost 4 bases and J lost 4 bases. The CDR3 DNA reads as TGCGCCAGCAGCCCCCGACTAGCGGGGGGGGCAGATACGCAGTATTTT. It yields the protein CASSPRLAGGADTQYF.